This T cell receptor beta chain is drawn from a study of shared clonotypes between healthy human individuals. In germline, CDR1 is SGHRS, CDR2 YFSETQ. V was cut by 3 bases and J by 1 base, with 7 bases left in between. The CDR3 is made up of 14 amino acids. Sequencing used immunoSEQ multiplex PCR; TCRdb keeps in-frame clones, though not all of them. The sample has approximately 2.3 million clones; approximately 95% are singletons. This receptor was taken from a man between 18 and 29 years old in good health. Some clones in this sample may be carry-over from other donors' samples. Input material: naive CD4+ T cells from PBMCs. Subset: CD45RA+ positively selected. The chain has TRBV5-1 and TRBJ2-2; D unresolved. The CDR3 nucleotides are TGCGCCAGCAGCTACCTAATGAACACCGGGGAGCTGTTTTTT. Its protein is CASSYLMNTGELFF.